This entry lists 5 T cell receptor beta chains sequenced from one sample in a study of cytomegalovirus exposure and HLA in healthy donors. 60 Vbeta and 13 Jbeta primers were used in PCR. Sequenced by immunoSEQ multiplex PCR; TCRdb stores in-frame clones only, minus some. The table lists 150,000 to 200,000 clones, 73% of them singletons. The sequencing sample was made of PBMCs. Receptor source: a woman aged 18-29 years in good health and CMV-seropositive.

The CDR3 bases are TGTGCCAGCAGCACAAGCTGGGACACAGTGACTGAAGCTTTCTTT. Amino acid sequence: CASSTSWDTVTEAFF. The chain has TRBV7-9 and TRBJ1-1; tentatively, D is TRBD1 (6 bases). Germline CDR1 reads SEHNR; CDR2 reads FQNEAQ (reference sequence). V was clipped by 5 bases and J by 5 bases, with 18 bases between them. This CDR3 is built from 15 residues.

The chain employs TRBV7-9 and TRBJ2-7; 7 bases align to TRBD2. The V gene end was trimmed by 1 base and the J gene end by 5 bases; junction bases not matched to a gene: 5. This CDR3 has 14 amino acids. Looked up from germline, CDR1 is SEHNR and CDR2 is FQNEAQ (reference sequence). CDR3: CASSLVQGGNEQYF. DNA for the CDR3: TGTGCCAGCAGCTTAGTTCAGGGAGGGAACGAGCAGTACTTC. Full variable domain (rest looked up from reference TRBV7-9 and TRBJ2-7): DTGVSQNPRHKITKRGQNVTFRCDPISEHNRLYWYRQTLGQGPEFLTYFQNEAQLEKSRLLSDRFSAERPKGSFSTLEIQRTEQGDSAMYLCASSLVQGGNEQYFGPGTRLTVT.

The chain links TRBV14 to TRBJ2-2, with TRBD1 as a possible D gene (5 bases). This CDR3 is 14 amino acids long. Germline assignment: CDR1 SGHDN and CDR2 FVKESK. V dropped 7 bases and J dropped 8 bases, with 17 bases sitting between them. The CDR3 reads CASTTRQLSGELFF. CDR3 DNA: TGTGCCAGCACCACCAGACAGTTATCTGGGGAGCTGTTTTTT. The full variable domain, with the rest looked up from reference TRBV14 and TRBJ2-2, is EAGVTQFPSHSVIEKGQTVTLRCDPISGHDNLYWYRRVMGKEIKFLLHFVKESKQDESGMPNNRFLAERTGGTYSTLKVQPAELEDSGVYFCASTTRQLSGELFFGEGSRLTVL.

The chain uses TRBV9 and TRBJ1-1; D not certain. The germline V gene encodes CDR1 SGDLS and CDR2 YYNGEE. Between the trimmed V and J ends, which lost 3 bases and 5 bases, there was a span of 11 bases. This CDR3 region has 13 residues. The CDR3, as DNA: TGTGCCAGCAGCGAACTCCCGAGGACTGAAGCTTTCTTT. Amino acids: CASSELPRTEAFF.

The CDR3 DNA follows: TGTGCCAGCAGTGTTAAGGGGCTACGTCAGCCCCAGCATTTT. Its protein product is CASSVKGLRQPQHF. The V call is TRBV2, the J call TRBJ1-5, with a tentative D call TRBD1 (5 bases). Between the trimmed V and J ends, which lost 4 bases and 6 bases, there was a span of 13 bases. CDR3 length: 14 amino acids. Germline lookup yields CDR1 SNHLY and CDR2 FYNNEI. Complete variable domain (other parts from reference TRBV2 and TRBJ1-5): EPEVTQTPSHQVTQMGQEVILRCVPISNHLYFYWYRQILGQKVEFLVSFYNNEISEKSEIFDDQFSVERPDGSNFTLKIRSTKLEDSAMYFCASSVKGLRQPQHFGDGTRLSIL.